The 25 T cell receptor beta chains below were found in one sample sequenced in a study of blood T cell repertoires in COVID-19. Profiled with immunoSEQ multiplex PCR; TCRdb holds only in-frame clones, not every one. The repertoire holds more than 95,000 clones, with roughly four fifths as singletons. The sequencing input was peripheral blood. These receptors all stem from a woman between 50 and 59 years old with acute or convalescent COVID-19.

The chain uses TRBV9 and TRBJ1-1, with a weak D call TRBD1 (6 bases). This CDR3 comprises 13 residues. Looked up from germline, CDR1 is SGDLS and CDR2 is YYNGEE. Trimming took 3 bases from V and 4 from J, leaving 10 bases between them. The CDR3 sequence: CASSAGQSTEAFF. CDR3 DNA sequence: TGTGCCAGCAGCGCAGGACAGAGCACTGAAGCTTTCTTT.

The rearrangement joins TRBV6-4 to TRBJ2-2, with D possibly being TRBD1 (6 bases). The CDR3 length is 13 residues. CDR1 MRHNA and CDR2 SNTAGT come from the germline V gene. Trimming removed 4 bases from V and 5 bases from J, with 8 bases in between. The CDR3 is CASSVTGTGELFF. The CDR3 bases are TGTGCCAGCAGTGTAACAGGGACCGGGGAGCTGTTTTTT.

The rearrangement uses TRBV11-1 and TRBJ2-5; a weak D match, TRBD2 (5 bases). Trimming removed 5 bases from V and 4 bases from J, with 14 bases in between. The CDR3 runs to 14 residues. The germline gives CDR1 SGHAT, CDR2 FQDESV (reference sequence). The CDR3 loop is CASSPTRMRETQYF. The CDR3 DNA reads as TGTGCCAGCAGCCCAACTAGAATGCGAGAGACCCAGTACTTC.

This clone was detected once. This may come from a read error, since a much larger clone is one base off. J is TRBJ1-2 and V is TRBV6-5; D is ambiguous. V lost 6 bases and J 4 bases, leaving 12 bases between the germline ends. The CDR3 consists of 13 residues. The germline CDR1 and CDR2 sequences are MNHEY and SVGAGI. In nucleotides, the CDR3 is TGTGCCAGCAGCCCCAGCCGGAGCTATGGCTACACCTTC. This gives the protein CASSPSRSYGYTF.

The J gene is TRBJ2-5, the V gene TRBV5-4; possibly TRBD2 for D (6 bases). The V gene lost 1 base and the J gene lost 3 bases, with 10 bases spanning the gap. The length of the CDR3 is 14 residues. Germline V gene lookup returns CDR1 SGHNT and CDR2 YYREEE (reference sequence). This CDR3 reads CASSLFKREETQYF. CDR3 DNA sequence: TGTGCCAGCAGCTTGTTTAAGCGGGAAGAGACCCAGTACTTC.

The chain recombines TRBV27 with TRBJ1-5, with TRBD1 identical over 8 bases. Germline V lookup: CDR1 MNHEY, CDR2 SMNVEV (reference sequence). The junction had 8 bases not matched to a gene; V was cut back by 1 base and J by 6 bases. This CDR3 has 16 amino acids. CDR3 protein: CASSLFFGQGFQPQHF. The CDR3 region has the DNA TGTGCCAGCAGTTTATTTTTTGGACAGGGTTTTCAGCCCCAGCATTTT.

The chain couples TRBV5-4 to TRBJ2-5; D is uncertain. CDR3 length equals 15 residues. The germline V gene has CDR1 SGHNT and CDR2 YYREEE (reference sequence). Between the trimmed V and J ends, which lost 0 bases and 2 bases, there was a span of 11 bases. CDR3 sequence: CASSLAGLIQETQYF. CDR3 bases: TGTGCCAGCAGCTTGGCGGGTTTGATTCAAGAGACCCAGTACTTC. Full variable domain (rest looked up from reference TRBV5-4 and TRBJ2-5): ETGVTQSPTHLIKTRGQQVTLRCSSQSGHNTVSWYQQALGQGPQFIFQYYREEENGRGNFPPRFSGLQFPNYSSELNVNALELDDSALYLCASSLAGLIQETQYFGPGTRLLVL.

The CDR3 bases are TGTGCCAGCAGCCGACAGGGGGGTTTCTTTTCTGAAGCTTTCTTT. Its protein is CASSRQGGFFSEAFF. The gene calls are TRBV3-1 (or the pseudogene TRBV3-2) and TRBJ1-1; TRBD1 matches at 9 bases. V lost 4 bases, J lost 6 bases, and 9 bases stayed unmatched. The CDR3 is 15 amino acids. The germline CDR1 and CDR2 sequences are LGHDT and YNNKEL (reference sequence).

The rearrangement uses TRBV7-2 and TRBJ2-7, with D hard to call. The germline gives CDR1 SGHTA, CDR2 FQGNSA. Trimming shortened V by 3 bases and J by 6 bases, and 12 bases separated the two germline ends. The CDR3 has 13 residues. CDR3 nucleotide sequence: TGTGCCAGCAGCTTTATCCCCTCGGGCGAGCAGTACTTC. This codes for CASSFIPSGEQYF. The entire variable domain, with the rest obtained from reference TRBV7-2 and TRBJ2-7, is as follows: GAGVSQSPSNKVTEKGKDVELRCDPISGHTALYWYRQSLGQGLEFLIYFQGNSAPDKSGLPSDRFSAERTGGSVSTLTIQRTQQEDSAVYLCASSFIPSGEQYFGPGTRLTVT.

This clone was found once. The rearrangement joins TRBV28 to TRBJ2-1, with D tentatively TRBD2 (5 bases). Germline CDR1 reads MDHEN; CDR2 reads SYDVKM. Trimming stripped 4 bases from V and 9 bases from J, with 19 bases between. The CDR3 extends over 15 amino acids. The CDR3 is CASSWVRELTCEQFF. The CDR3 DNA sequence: TGTGCCAGCAGTTGGGTGAGGGAGTTAACTTGTGAGCAGTTCTTC.

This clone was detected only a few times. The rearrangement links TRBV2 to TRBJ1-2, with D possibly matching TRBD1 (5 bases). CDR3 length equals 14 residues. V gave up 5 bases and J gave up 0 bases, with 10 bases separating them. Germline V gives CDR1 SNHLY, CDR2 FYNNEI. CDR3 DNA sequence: TGTGCCAGCAGTTGGACACAAGCTAACTATGGCTACACCTTC. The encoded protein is CASSWTQANYGYTF.

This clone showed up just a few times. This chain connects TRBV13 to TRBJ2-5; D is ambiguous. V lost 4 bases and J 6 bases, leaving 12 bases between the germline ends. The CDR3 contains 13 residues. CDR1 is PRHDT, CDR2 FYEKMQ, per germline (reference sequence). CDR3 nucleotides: TGTGCCAGCAGCTCCGATAGCCGACAGACCCAGTACTTC. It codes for CASSSDSRQTQYF.

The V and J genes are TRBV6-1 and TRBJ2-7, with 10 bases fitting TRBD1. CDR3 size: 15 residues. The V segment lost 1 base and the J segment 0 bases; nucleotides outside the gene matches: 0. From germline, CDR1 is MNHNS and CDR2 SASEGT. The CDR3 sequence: CASSEGTGGSYEQYF. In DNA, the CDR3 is TGTGCCAGCAGTGAAGGGACAGGGGGCTCCTACGAGCAGTACTTC.

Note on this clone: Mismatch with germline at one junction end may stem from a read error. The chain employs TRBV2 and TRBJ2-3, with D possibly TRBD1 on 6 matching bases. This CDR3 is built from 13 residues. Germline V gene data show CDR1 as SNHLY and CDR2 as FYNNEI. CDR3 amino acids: CASNEQGVDTQYF. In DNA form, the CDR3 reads TGTGCCAGCAATGAACAGGGTGTTGATACGCAGTATTTT.

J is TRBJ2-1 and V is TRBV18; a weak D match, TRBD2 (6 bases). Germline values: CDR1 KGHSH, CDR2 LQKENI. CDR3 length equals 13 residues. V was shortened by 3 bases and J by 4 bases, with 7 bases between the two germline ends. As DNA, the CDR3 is TGTGCCAGCTCACCCGGGACTTACAATGAGCAGTTCTTC. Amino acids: CASSPGTYNEQFF.

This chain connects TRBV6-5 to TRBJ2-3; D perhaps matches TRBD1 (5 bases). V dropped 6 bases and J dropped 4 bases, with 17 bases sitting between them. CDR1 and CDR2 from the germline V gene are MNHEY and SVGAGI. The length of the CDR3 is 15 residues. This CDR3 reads CASRSRASGSDTQYF. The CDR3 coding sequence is TGTGCCAGCAGAAGCAGGGCCTCCGGCTCAGATACGCAGTATTTT.

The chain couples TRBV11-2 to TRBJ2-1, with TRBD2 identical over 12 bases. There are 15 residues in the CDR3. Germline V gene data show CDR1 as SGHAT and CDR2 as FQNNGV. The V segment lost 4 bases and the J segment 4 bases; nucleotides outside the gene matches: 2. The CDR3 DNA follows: TGTGCCAGCAGCTCTCTAGCGGGGGGGTACAATGAGCAGTTCTTC. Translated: CASSSLAGGYNEQFF.

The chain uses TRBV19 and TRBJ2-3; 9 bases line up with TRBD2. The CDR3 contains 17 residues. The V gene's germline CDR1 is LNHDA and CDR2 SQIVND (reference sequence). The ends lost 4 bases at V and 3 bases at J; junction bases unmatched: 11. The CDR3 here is CASSSSASGVGTDTQYF. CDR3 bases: TGTGCCAGTAGTAGCTCGGCTAGCGGGGTGGGGACAGATACGCAGTATTTT.

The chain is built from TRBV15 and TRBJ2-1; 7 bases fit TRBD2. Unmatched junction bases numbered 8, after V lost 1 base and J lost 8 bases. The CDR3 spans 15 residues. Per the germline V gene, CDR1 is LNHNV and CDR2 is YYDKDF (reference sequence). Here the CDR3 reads CATSRGRGGSDEQFF. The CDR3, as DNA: TGTGCCACCAGCAGAGGGCGGGGCGGGAGTGATGAGCAGTTCTTC. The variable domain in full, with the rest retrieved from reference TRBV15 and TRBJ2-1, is DAMVIQNPRYQVTQFGKPVTLSCSQTLNHNVMYWYQQKSSQAPKLLFHYYDKDFNNEADTPDNFQSRRPNTSFCFLDIRSPGLGDTAMYLCATSRGRGGSDEQFFGPGTRLTVL.

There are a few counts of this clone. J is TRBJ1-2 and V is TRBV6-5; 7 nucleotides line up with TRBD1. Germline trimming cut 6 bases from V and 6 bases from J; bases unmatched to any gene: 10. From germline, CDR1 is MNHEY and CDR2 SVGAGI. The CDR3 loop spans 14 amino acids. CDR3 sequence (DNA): TGTGCCAGCAGCCCAAAGACAGGGACGGATGGCTACACCTTC. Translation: CASSPKTGTDGYTF.

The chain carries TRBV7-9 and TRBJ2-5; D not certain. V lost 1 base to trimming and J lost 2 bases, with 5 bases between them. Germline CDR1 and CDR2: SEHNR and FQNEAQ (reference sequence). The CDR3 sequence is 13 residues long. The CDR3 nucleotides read TGTGCCAGCAGCTTAGACGGGCAAGAGACCCAGTACTTC. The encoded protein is CASSLDGQETQYF.

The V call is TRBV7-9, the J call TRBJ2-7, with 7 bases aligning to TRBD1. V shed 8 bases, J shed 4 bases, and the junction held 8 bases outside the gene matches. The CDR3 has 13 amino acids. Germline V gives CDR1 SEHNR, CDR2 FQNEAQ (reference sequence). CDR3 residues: CASVGRGRYEQYF. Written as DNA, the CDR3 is TGTGCCAGCGTAGGCAGGGGGAGATACGAGCAGTACTTC. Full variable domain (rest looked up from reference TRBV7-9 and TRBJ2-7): DTGVSQNPRHKITKRGQNVTFRCDPISEHNRLYWYRQTLGQGPEFLTYFQNEAQLEKSRLLSDRFSAERPKGSFSTLEIQRTEQGDSAMYLCASVGRGRYEQYFGPGTRLTVT.

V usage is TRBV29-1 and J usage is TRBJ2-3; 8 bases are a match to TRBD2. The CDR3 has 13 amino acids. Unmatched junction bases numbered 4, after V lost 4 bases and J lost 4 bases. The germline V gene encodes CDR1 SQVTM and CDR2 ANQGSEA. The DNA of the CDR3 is TGCAGCGTTGGGGGGCGGGAGGCAGATACGCAGTATTTT. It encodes CSVGGREADTQYF.

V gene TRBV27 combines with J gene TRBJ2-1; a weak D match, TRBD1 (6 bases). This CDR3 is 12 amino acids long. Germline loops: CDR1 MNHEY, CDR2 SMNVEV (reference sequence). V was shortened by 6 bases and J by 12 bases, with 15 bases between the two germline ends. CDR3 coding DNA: TGTGCCAGCAGGCAACAGGGTTCGGGGCAGTTCTTC. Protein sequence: CASRQQGSGQFF.

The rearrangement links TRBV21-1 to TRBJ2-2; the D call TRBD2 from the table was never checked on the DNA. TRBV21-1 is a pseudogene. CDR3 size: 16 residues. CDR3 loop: CASSSRTYLNTGELFF. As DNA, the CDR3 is TGTGCCAGCAGCAGCAGGACTTATCTGAACACCGGGGAGCTGTTTTTT.